What follows are 27 T cell receptor beta chains derived from one specimen sequenced in a study of T cells in Graves' hyperthyroidism and ophthalmopathy. What was amplified from RNA transcripts were TCR beta CDR3 regions. A first-round RT-PCR of the TCR CDR3 used the HTBI primer set. One entry per CDR3 protein, called by TCRdb with MiXCR from the multiplex PCR reads. The sample records a few hundred thousand distinct CDR3 sequences, 14% to 15% being singletons. Sequenced sample: blood. The receptors come from a woman aged 30 to 39 with Graves' hyperthyroidism.

Ten or more counts support this clonotype. V is TRBV11-1 and J is TRBJ2-1; TRBD1 matches at 10 bases. The junction had 4 bases not matched to a gene; V was cut back by 5 bases and J by 3 bases. Germline-derived CDR1 and CDR2 are SGHAT and FQDESV (reference sequence). The CDR3 covers 15 residues. CDR3 region: CASSAGQGNYNEQFF. CDR3 bases: TGTGCCAGCAGCGCGGGACAGGGGAACTACAATGAGCAGTTCTTC.

The chain employs TRBV5-1 and TRBJ2-5; D might be TRBD1 or TRBD2, each matching 6 bases. The germline V gene has CDR1 SGHRS and CDR2 YFSETQ. V was cut by 6 bases and J by 5 bases, with 20 bases left in between. This CDR3 contains 15 residues. The DNA for the CDR3 is TGCGCCAGCACCCGATCCGGGGGCCTCGCGGAGACCCAGTACTTC. Translating gives CASTRSGGLAETQYF.

This clonotype appeared many times. V is TRBV18 and J is TRBJ1-4; TRBD1 might be the D (5 bases). This CDR3 is 14 amino acids long. CDR1 is KGHSH and CDR2 is LQKENI in the germline V gene. The V gene lost 3 bases and the J gene lost 4 bases, with 9 bases spanning the gap. In DNA form, the CDR3 reads TGTGCCAGCTCACCGGGGCTGAGTAATGAAAAACTGTTTTTT. Translated, it gives CASSPGLSNEKLFF.

This chain connects TRBV28 to TRBJ2-1; D may match TRBD1 or TRBD2 (5 bases each). V lost 4 bases, J lost 5 bases, and 12 bases lay in between. Germline CDR1 is MDHEN and CDR2 is SYDVKM. This CDR3 comprises 14 residues. CDR3 protein: CASSSTGTNNEQFF. The CDR3 bases are TGTGCCAGCAGTTCGACCGGGACGAACAATGAGCAGTTCTTC.

The CDR3 reads CASSLGPGQGSYEQYF. The CDR3, as DNA: TGTGCCAGCAGCTTAGGGCCGGGACAGGGTTCCTACGAGCAGTACTTC. The chain carries TRBV7-8 and TRBJ2-7, with 9 bases aligning to TRBD1. Losses at the gene ends were 1 base for V and 1 base for J; bases not matched to a gene: 5. CDR1 and CDR2 (germline): SGHVS, FQNEAQ. This CDR3 region has 16 residues. Filled out from reference TRBV7-8 and TRBJ2-7, the complete variable domain reads GAGVSQSPRYKVAKRGQDVALRCDPISGHVSLFWYQQALGQGPEFLTYFQNEAQLDKSGLPSDRFFAERPEGSVSTLKIQRTQQEDSAVYLCASSLGPGQGSYEQYFGPGTRLTVT.

This sequence joins TRBV4-1 and TRBJ2-3; 8 bases are shared with TRBD1. The J segment lost 2 bases and the V segment lost 0 bases, leaving 10 bases of the junction unmatched. The CDR3 is made up of 18 amino acids. CDR1 is MGHRA, CDR2 YSYEKL, per germline. Written as DNA, the CDR3 is TGCGCCAGCAGCCAAGATAGTTCGGGACAGGACATCACAGATACGCAGTATTTT. It encodes CASSQDSSGQDITDTQYF.

V usage is TRBV5-1 and J usage is TRBJ2-3; TRBD1 might be the D (6 bases). Looked up from germline, CDR1 is SGHRS and CDR2 is YFSETQ. V was clipped by 4 bases and J by 2 bases, with 20 bases between them. CDR3 length equals 17 residues. The CDR3 DNA reads as TGCGCCAGCAGCGCCGGTTTGGGGGCGTTTGACACAGATACGCAGTATTTT. Its protein is CASSAGLGAFDTDTQYF.

This clonotype was counted many times. This chain links TRBV20-1 with TRBJ2-1; D remains ambiguous. Germline CDR1 is DFQATT and CDR2 is SNEGSKA (reference sequence). This CDR3 has 11 amino acids. V shed 3 bases and J shed 5 bases, with 5 bases lying between them. The CDR3 DNA is TGCAGTGCTAGTTTGAACAATGAGCAGTTCTTC. It is translated as CSASLNNEQFF.

This clonotype was detected ten times or more. The rearrangement joins TRBV5-4 to TRBJ2-7; 10 nucleotides align to TRBD2. Trimming took 0 bases from V and 5 from J; bases not matched to a gene: 5. The CDR3 spans 15 residues. Germline V gives CDR1 SGHNT, CDR2 YYREEE (reference sequence). This CDR3 is CASSLGLAGENEQYF. The CDR3 nucleotides read TGTGCCAGCAGCTTGGGCCTAGCGGGAGAGAACGAGCAGTACTTC.

This clonotype was counted at least ten times. The chain recombines TRBV12-3 or TRBV12-4 with TRBJ2-4; no reliable D call. V was clipped by 1 base and J by 6 bases, with 4 bases between them. The CDR3 extends over 12 amino acids. CDR3 sequence reads: CASSLGRNIQYF. Written as DNA, the CDR3 is TGTGCCAGCAGTTTAGGGAGAAACATTCAGTACTTC.

As concerns this clonotype: A read error may be the cause here, since a much bigger clone is one base away. The chain employs TRBV5-1 and TRBJ2-3, with 10 positions matching TRBD2. Germline trimming cut 0 bases from V and 3 bases from J; bases unmatched to any gene: 4. CDR3 length: 16 residues. Germline-derived CDR1 and CDR2 are SGHRS and YFSETQ. In DNA, the CDR3 is TGCGCCAGCAGCTTGGCCGGGACTAGCGTGACAGATACGCAGTATTTT. This translates into CASSLAGTSVTDTQYF. The whole variable domain, remainder taken from reference TRBV5-1 and TRBJ2-3, is KAGVTQTPRYLIKTRGQQVTLSCSPISGHRSVSWYQQTPGQGLQFLFEYFSETQRNKGNFPGRFSGRQFSNSRSEMNVSTLELGDSALYLCASSLAGTSVTDTQYFGPGTRLTVL.

The table lists this clonotype with a few counts. V and J are TRBV29-1 and TRBJ2-7, with 11 bases identical to TRBD2. The V gene's germline CDR1 is SQVTM and CDR2 ANQGSEA. Germline trimming cut 6 bases from V and 6 bases from J; bases unmatched to any gene: 7. CDR3 length: 13 residues. The CDR3 region is CSVETSGTLEQYF. Here the CDR3 DNA reads TGCAGCGTGGAGACTAGCGGGACTCTCGAGCAGTACTTC.

As regards this clonotype: A much larger clone lies a single base off, so this may be a read error. The chain combines TRBV12-3 or TRBV12-4 with TRBJ1-6; TRBD1 aligns across 7 bases. The CDR3 contains 16 residues. The CDR3 sequence is CASSPTGSSYNPPLHF. The CDR3 DNA follows: TGTGCCAGCAGTCCGACAGGGAGCTCCTATAATCCACCCCTCCACTTT.

CDR3 residues: CRCGRAGTDTQYF. CDR3 coding DNA: TGCAGGTGCGGGAGGGCGGGCACAGATACGCAGTATTTT. The chain employs TRBV20-1 and TRBJ2-3, with 9 bases identical to TRBD2. Germline lookup yields CDR1 DFQATT and CDR2 SNEGSKA (reference sequence). The CDR3 extends over 13 amino acids.

The table lists this clonotype with a few counts. This chain uses TRBV3-1 with TRBJ2-2; the D is unclear. This CDR3 has 13 residues. CDR1 and CDR2 (germline): LGHDT, YNNKEL (reference sequence). Trimming took 1 base from V and 7 from J, leaving 7 bases between them. CDR3 amino acids: CASSQGGVGELFF. CDR3 nucleotides: TGTGCCAGCAGCCAAGGTGGAGTCGGGGAGCTGTTTTTT.

This clonotype was detected many times. The V call is TRBV3-1, the J call TRBJ2-3, with D possibly TRBD1 on 6 matching bases. The CDR3 length is 13 residues. Per germline, CDR1 LGHDT and CDR2 YNNKEL (reference sequence). Trimming took off 8 bases at V and 4 bases at J, with 13 bases between the two ends. CDR3 residues: CASGTPRADTQYF. The CDR3 region has the DNA TGTGCCAGCGGGACACCCAGGGCAGATACGCAGTATTTT.

This clonotype was picked up many times. The V and J genes are TRBV3-1 and TRBJ1-5; D is perhaps TRBD1 (5 bases). The CDR3 has 15 amino acids. The germline V and J ends were trimmed by 6 bases and 4 bases, with 16 bases remaining between them. The germline CDR1 and CDR2 sequences are LGHDT and YNNKEL (reference sequence). The CDR3 DNA reads as TGTGCCAGCAGTCTGGGGGTGCCGGTGAATCAGCCCCAGCATTTT. This gives the protein CASSLGVPVNQPQHF.

This clonotype has at least ten counts. The chain uses TRBV2 and TRBJ1-5, with D possibly being TRBD1 (5 bases). The CDR3 is 15 amino acids. Germline loops: CDR1 SNHLY, CDR2 FYNNEI. Trimming stripped 6 bases from V and 0 bases from J, with 12 bases between. This CDR3 reads CASRDGTLSNQPQHF. Here the CDR3 DNA reads TGTGCCAGCAGGGACGGGACCCTTAGCAATCAGCCCCAGCATTTT.

The sample holds many counts of this clonotype. This chain links TRBV28 with TRBJ1-4, with D possibly matching TRBD1 (5 bases). Germline CDR1 and CDR2: MDHEN and SYDVKM. The germline V and J ends were trimmed by 7 bases and 7 bases, with 19 bases remaining between them. The CDR3 runs to 15 residues. This CDR3 reads CASTPAGTASEKLFF. Here the CDR3 DNA reads TGTGCCAGCACCCCCGCCGGGACGGCCTCTGAAAAACTGTTTTTT.

In this sample, this clonotype turned up a few times. This rearrangement joins TRBV29-1 to TRBJ1-2, with TRBD1 matching 8 bases. The CDR3 contains 15 residues. Germline CDR1 and CDR2: SQVTM and ANQGSEA. Trimming took 2 bases from V and 4 from J; bases not matched to a gene: 9. The CDR3 region has the DNA TGCAGCGTTGAATTTCTGCGGACAGGGCTCTATGGCTACACCTTC. The encoded protein is CSVEFLRTGLYGYTF.

This clonotype has more than one count but fewer than ten. The chain links TRBV18 to TRBJ1-5, with D uncertain. CDR1 is KGHSH, CDR2 LQKENI, per germline. This CDR3 region has 16 residues. V lost 3 bases to trimming and J lost 1 base, with 13 bases between them. The CDR3: CASSPITGVSNQPQHF. CDR3 in DNA: TGTGCCAGCTCACCCATCACGGGAGTGAGCAATCAGCCCCAGCATTTT.

This clonotype was counted a few times. The rearrangement links TRBV19 to TRBJ2-7; possible D gene TRBD2, 7 bases. Germline V gene sequence: CDR1 LNHDA, CDR2 SQIVND (reference sequence). CDR3 size: 15 residues. V was pared by 8 bases and J by 3 bases, with 20 bases between. The chain's CDR3 is CASAPGGGAGYEQYF. In DNA, the CDR3 is TGTGCCAGTGCCCCGGGGGGCGGGGCTGGCTACGAGCAGTACTTC.

The rearrangement links TRBV6-1 to TRBJ2-2; a weak D match, TRBD2 (6 bases). With 7 bases removed from V and 1 base from J, the gap between germline ends came to 10 bases. The CDR3 has 14 residues. Germline CDR1 MNHNS, CDR2 SASEGT. DNA of the CDR3: TGTGCCAGCAACCGGGACTGGAACACCGGGGAGCTGTTTTTT. It specifies CASNRDWNTGELFF.

Details on this clonotype: This may come from a read error, since a much larger clone is one base off. The J gene is TRBJ2-7, the V gene TRBV7-2; D gene uncertain. Germline CDR1 reads SGHTA; CDR2 reads FQGNSA. V lost 6 bases, J lost 5 bases, and 8 bases lay in between. CDR3 size: 11 residues. DNA of the CDR3: TGTGCCAGCAGTGAATTCCACGAGCAGTACTTC. This codes for CASSEFHEQYF. Using reference TRBV7-2 and TRBJ2-7 for the parts outside the CDR3, the full variable domain is GAGVSQSPSNKVTEKGKDVELRCDPISGHTALYWYRQSLGQGLEFLIYFQGNSAPDKSGLPSDRFSAERTGGSVSTLTIQRTQQEDSAVYLCASSEFHEQYFGPGTRLTVT.

There are many counts of this clonotype. This chain connects TRBV7-9 to TRBJ2-4, with TRBD2 as a possible D gene (6 bases). The CDR3 length is 14 residues. V dropped 0 bases and J dropped 7 bases, with 10 bases sitting between them. Germline V CDR1 and CDR2: SEHNR, FQNEAQ (reference sequence). The CDR3 DNA reads as TGTGCCAGCAGCTTAGCGCATGGGGGGAACATTCAGTACTTC. It specifies CASSLAHGGNIQYF.

The chain has TRBV29-1 and TRBJ1-2; D remains ambiguous. Germline V gene sequence: CDR1 SQVTM, CDR2 ANQGSEA. The V gene lost 6 bases and the J gene lost 8 bases, with 13 bases spanning the gap. The CDR3 is 11 residues long. The CDR3 here is CSVPALGGYTF. The CDR3 DNA reads TGCAGCGTGCCCGCCCTTGGGGGCTACACCTTC.

This clonotype was found many times. V is TRBV7-8 and J is TRBJ1-2; no clear D gene. Germline V gene data show CDR1 as SGHVS and CDR2 as FQNEAQ. V was pared by 0 bases and J by 0 bases, with 8 bases between. The CDR3 totals 15 residues. As DNA, the CDR3 is TGTGCCAGCAGCTTAGCGGGCGGGGCTAACTATGGCTACACCTTC. As protein: CASSLAGGANYGYTF.